Each of the 9 T cell receptor beta chains below was sequenced from the same sample in a study of T-cell reconstitution after alpha-beta-depleted transplantation in children. As it was prepared, the TCRbeta library received unique molecular identifiers. TCRdb ran MiXCR on the PCR reads and lists one entry per CDR3 protein. The sample carries roughly 350,000 distinct CDR3 sequences, around 15% recorded once. Sequenced material: PBMCs, mostly from graft donor cells, taken 360 days after TCRalphabeta/CD19-depleted stem cell transplant. The receptor source for this set is a male patient between 2 and 10 years old who had a stem cell transplant for acute lymphoblastic leukemia, so the T cells may come from the graft donor.

V and J are TRBV11-2 and TRBJ1-4; 8 bases agree with TRBD1. The germline V gene has CDR1 SGHAT and CDR2 FQNNGV. V lost 5 bases to trimming and J lost 14 bases; unmatched junction nucleotides: 13. This CDR3 is 14 amino acids long. In nucleotides, the CDR3 is TGTGCCAGCAGCCAAAGACAGGGGACACGAGGTCTGTTTTTT. Amino acids: CASSQRQGTRGLFF.

The chain employs TRBV20-1 and TRBJ2-1; tentative D call: TRBD2 (5 bases). V lost 0 bases and J 0 bases, leaving 12 bases between the germline ends. The CDR3 has 16 residues. Germline V lookup: CDR1 DFQATT, CDR2 SNEGSKA (reference sequence). For the CDR3, the DNA is TGCAGTGCTAGAGACCCCGCGGGCCCCTCCTACAATGAGCAGTTCTTC. This gives the protein CSARDPAGPSYNEQFF.

This chain joins TRBV3-1 and TRBJ2-1; D is unclear. The CDR3 length is 13 residues. V gave up 0 bases and J gave up 14 bases, with 14 bases separating them. Germline assignment: CDR1 LGHDT and CDR2 YNNKEL (reference sequence). CDR3 protein: CASSQDRGLSEFF. CDR3 in DNA: TGTGCCAGCAGCCAAGATCGTGGTTTATCGGAGTTCTTC.

The rearrangement links TRBV29-1 to TRBJ2-1; possibly TRBD2 for D (7 bases). Per the germline V gene, CDR1 is SQVTM and CDR2 is ANQGSEA. Trimming removed 5 bases from V and 10 bases from J, with 21 bases in between. The CDR3 length is 14 residues. The CDR3 DNA sequence: TGCAGCGTTTGGCTAAAGGGGGGGGACGGGGAGCAGTTCTTC. Translated: CSVWLKGGDGEQFF.

This clonotype was seen repeatedly, ten times or more. This chain uses TRBV5-5 with TRBJ2-1; D is undetermined. CDR3 length: 11 amino acids. Germline loops: CDR1 SGHKS, CDR2 YYEKEE (reference sequence). V was cut by 2 bases and J by 8 bases, with 5 bases left in between. CDR3 region: CASSFLDEQFF. The CDR3 DNA sequence: TGTGCCAGCAGCTTTCTCGATGAGCAGTTCTTC.

The V gene is TRBV7-8, the J gene TRBJ1-2; unclear D gene. The V end lost 2 bases, the J end lost 3 bases, and 22 bases lay between the germline ends. This CDR3 contains 18 residues. Germline V gene lookup returns CDR1 SGHVS and CDR2 FQNEAQ. The CDR3 region is CASSLRSWTAKVDYGYTF. CDR3 nucleotide sequence: TGTGCCAGCAGCTTACGCTCATGGACCGCGAAGGTTGACTATGGCTACACCTTC.

CDR3 sequence (DNA): TGTGCCAGCAGTACTCCTTGGGGACTTAATGAAAAACTGTTTTTT. Its translation is CASSTPWGLNEKLFF. The genes are TRBV28 and TRBJ1-4; maybe TRBD1 (5 bases). V lost 5 bases, J lost 4 bases, and 14 bases lay in between. CDR3 size: 15 residues. Germline assignment: CDR1 MDHEN and CDR2 SYDVKM.

The chain couples TRBV5-1 to TRBJ2-7; 8 nucleotides line up with TRBD2. This CDR3 has 15 amino acids. Germline CDR1 reads SGHRS; CDR2 reads YFSETQ. V shed 2 bases and J 4 bases; nucleotides not matched to a gene: 8. The DNA for the CDR3 is TGCGCCAGCAGCTTTCAGCGGGAGCTGAAATACGAGCAGTACTTC. Translating gives CASSFQRELKYEQYF.

Ten or more counts support this clonotype. The V and J genes are TRBV27 and TRBJ2-7; 8 bases align to TRBD1. This CDR3 has 15 residues. Germline values: CDR1 MNHEY, CDR2 SMNVEV (reference sequence). The V segment lost 2 bases and the J segment 7 bases; nucleotides outside the gene matches: 10. The CDR3 is CASSLDPRTGYEQYF. CDR3 DNA: TGTGCCAGCAGTTTAGACCCGCGGACAGGGTATGAGCAGTACTTC.